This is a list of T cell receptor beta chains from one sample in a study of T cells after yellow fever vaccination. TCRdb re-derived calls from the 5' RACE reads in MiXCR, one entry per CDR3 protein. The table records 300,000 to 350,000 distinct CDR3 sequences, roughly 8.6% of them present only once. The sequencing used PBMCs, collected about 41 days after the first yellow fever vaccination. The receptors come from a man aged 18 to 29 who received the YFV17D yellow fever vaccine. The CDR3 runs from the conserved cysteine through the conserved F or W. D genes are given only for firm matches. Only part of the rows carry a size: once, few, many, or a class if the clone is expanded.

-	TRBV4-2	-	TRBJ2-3	TGTGCCAGCAGCCAAGAGGACGGGGCGAACGAGCCAGATACGCAGTATTTT	CASSQEDGANEPDTQYF
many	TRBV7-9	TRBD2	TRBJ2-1	TGTGCCAGCAGCCTAGCGGGGGGGGAGTACAATGAGCAGTTCTTC	CASSLAGGEYNEQFF
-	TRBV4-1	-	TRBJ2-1	TGCGCCAGCAGCAAAACTATACTAGAGATATACAATGAGCAGTTCTTC	CASSKTILEIYNEQFF
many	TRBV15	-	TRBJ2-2	TGTGCCACCAGCAGAGATGTGGCCGCCGGGGAGCTGTTTTTT	CATSRDVAAGELFF
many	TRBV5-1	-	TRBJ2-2	TGCGCCAGCAGCTTGGGACCGACCGGGGAGCTGTTTTTT	CASSLGPTGELFF
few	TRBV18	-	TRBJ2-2	TGTGCCAGCTCGATGGACTTCACCGGGGAGCTGTTTTTT	CASSMDFTGELFF
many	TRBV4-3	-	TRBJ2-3	TGCGCCAGCAGCCAAGAGAGGGGAGATACGCAGTATTTT	CASSQERGDTQYF
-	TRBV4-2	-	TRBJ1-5	TGTGCCAGCAGCCAAGAGGGGGCTAGCAATCAGCCCCAGCATTTT	CASSQEGASNQPQHF
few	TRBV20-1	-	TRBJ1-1	TGCAGGGCTAGGGACACTAAGAACACTGAAGCTTTCTTT	CRARDTKNTEAFF
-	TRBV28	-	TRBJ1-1	TGTGCCAGCAGTGTGCCAGCGAACACTGAAGCTTTCTTT	CASSVPANTEAFF
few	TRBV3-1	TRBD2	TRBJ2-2	TGTGCCAGCAGCCAAGCCGGGACTAGCGGGGGTCTGAACACCGGGGAGCTGTTTTTT	CASSQAGTSGGLNTGELFF
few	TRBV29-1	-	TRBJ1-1	TGCAGCGTTGCAACCTTGTCAGGGTCGGGCACTGAAGCTTTCTTT	CSVATLSGSGTEAFF
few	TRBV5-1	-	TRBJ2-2	TGCGCCAGCAGGAGGGGTTCGGCGGGGACCGGGGAGCTGTTTTTT	CASRRGSAGTGELFF
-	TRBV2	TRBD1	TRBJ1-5	TGTGCCAGCAGAGCGACAGGGGGCAGCAATCAGCCCCAGCATTTT	CASRATGGSNQPQHF
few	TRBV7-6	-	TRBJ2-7	TGTGCCAGCAGCTTAGTCAGCGTCCCCAGGGCAGACGAGCAGTACTTC	CASSLVSVPRADEQYF
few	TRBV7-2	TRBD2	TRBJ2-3	TGTGCCAGCAGCTTAATCACTAGCGGGGGGTGGCGAGATACGCAGTATTTT	CASSLITSGGWRDTQYF
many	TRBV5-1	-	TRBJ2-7	TGCGCCAGCAGCTCTGATGGGGGGACAAACGGCGAGCAGTACTTC	CASSSDGGTNGEQYF
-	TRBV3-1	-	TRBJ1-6	TGTGCCAGCAGCCCTTCATTTTCACCCCTCCACTTT	CASSPSFSPLHF
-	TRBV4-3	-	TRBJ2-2	TGCGCCAGCAGCCAAGTATTCATTTGGGGGGAGCTGTTTTTT	CASSQVFIWGELFF
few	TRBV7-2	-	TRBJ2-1	TGTGCCAGCAGCAGCAGAAGGGGTGCCTACAATGAGCAGTTCTTC	CASSSRRGAYNEQFF
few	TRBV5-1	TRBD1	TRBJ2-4	TGCGCCAGCAGCGCCCCAACAGGGGCAGCAGGCATTCAGTACTTC	CASSAPTGAAGIQYF
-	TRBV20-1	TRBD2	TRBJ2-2	TGCAGTGCCAGGACTAGCGGGGGGCGGGGCACCGGGGAGCTGTTTTTT	CSARTSGGRGTGELFF
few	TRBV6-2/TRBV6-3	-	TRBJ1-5	TGTGCCAGCAGTCGTCACACGGGCAATCAGCCCCAGCATTTT	CASSRHTGNQPQHF
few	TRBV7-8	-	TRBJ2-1	TGTGCCATCCAAATCACAGGGAAGGGCAATGAGCAGTTCTTC	CAIQITGKGNEQFF
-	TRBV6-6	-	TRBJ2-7	TGTGCCAGCAGCCCGTCGGACGGGCAGTACTTC	CASSPSDGQYF
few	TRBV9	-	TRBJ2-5	TGTGCCAGCAGCGTAGACGGAGCTTCAGGGGAGACCCAGTACTTC	CASSVDGASGETQYF
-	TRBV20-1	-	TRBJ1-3	TGCAGTGCTAGAGATTCGTTCACCGAACAAAGGGGAAACACCATATATTTT	CSARDSFTEQRGNTIYF
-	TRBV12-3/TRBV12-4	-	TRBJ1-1	TGTGCCAGCAGCCGCCGGGACGGAGTTTTAATGAACACTGAAGCTTTCTTT	CASSRRDGVLMNTEAFF
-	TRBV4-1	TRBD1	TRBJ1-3	TGCGCCAGCAGCCGGACACAGGGGGCTAACTCTGGAAACACCATATATTTT	CASSRTQGANSGNTIYF
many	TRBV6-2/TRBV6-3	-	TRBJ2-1	TGTGCCAGCACATCCAACAATGAGCAGTTCTTC	CASTSNNEQFF
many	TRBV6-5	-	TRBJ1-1	TGTGCCAGCAGTTACTCGAAGGGGCTGGGAGCTTTCTTT	CASSYSKGLGAFF
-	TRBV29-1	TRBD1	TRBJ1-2	TGCAGCGGATCGGACAGGGGTGAAGGCTACACCTTC	CSGSDRGEGYTF
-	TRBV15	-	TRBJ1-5	TGTGCCACCAGCAGAGATCAGCCAGCGGGGATGCAGCCCCAGCATTTT	CATSRDQPAGMQPQHF
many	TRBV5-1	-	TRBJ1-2	TGCGCCAGCAGCTTGGGATGGGGACAAGACGGGGGTGGCTACACCTTC	CASSLGWGQDGGGYTF
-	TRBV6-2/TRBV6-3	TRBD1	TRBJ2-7	TGTGCCAGCGGATCATCGCTACAGGGGGCGCGTTACGAGCAGTACTTC	CASGSSLQGARYEQYF
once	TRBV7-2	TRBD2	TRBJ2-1	TGTGCCAGCAGGCCCCTAGCGGGGGTCTCCTACAATGAGCAGTTCTTC	CASRPLAGVSYNEQFF
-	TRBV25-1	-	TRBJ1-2	TGTGCCAGCAGTGAATCTACGAGGCCTCCACACTATGGCTACACCTTC	CASSESTRPPHYGYTF
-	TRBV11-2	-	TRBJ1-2	TGTGCCAGCAGCTTATCCGGAATTAGTGGCTACACCTTC	CASSLSGISGYTF
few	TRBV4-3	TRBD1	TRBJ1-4	TGCGCCAGCAGCCAAGGCAGGGGGTTTAATGAAAAACTGTTTTTT	CASSQGRGFNEKLFF
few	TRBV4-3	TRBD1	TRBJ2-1	TGCGCCAGCAGCCAAGAACCACAGGGGGTAGGGGAGCAGTTCTTC	CASSQEPQGVGEQFF
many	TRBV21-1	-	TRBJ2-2	TGTGCCAGCAGCAGAGCAGGGTACACCGGGGAGCTGTTTTTT	CASSRAGYTGELFF
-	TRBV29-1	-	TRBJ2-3	TGCAGCGTTGTGATAGTGGCAGGGGTCCTCACAGATACGCAGTATTTT	CSVVIVAGVLTDTQYF
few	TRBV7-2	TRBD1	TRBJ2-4	TGTGCCAGCAGCTTAGGGGGACAGTTGGGAAACATTCAGTACTTC	CASSLGGQLGNIQYF
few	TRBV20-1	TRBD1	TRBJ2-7	TGCAGTGCTAGTGGAATTGGGGGGACAGGGAGAGGCGAGCAGTACTTC	CSASGIGGTGRGEQYF
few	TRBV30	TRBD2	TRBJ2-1	TGTGCCTGGAGTACACTCCGACTAGCGGGGGGTCGGGAGCAGTTCTTC	CAWSTLRLAGGREQFF
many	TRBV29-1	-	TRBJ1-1	TGCAGCGTAGGACAGATGAACACTGAAGCTTTCTTT	CSVGQMNTEAFF
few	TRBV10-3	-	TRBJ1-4	TGTGCCATCAGGGGACCAAAGGAAAAACTGTTTTTT	CAIRGPKEKLFF
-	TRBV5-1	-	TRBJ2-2	TGCGCCAGCAGCTTGGTGCCGGGGAGTTACGGGGAGCTGTTTTTT	CASSLVPGSYGELFF
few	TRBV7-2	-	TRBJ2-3	TGTGCCAGCAGCTTAGGTCAGGGGGGGTTTAGCACAGATACGCAGTATTTT	CASSLGQGGFSTDTQYF
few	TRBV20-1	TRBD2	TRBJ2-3	TGCAGTGCTAGCGGGGGGGGAAGCACAGATACGCAGTATTTT	CSASGGGSTDTQYF
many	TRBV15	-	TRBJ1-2	TGTGCCACCAGCAGAGATACAGAGTCTTTCTATGGCTACACCTTC	CATSRDTESFYGYTF